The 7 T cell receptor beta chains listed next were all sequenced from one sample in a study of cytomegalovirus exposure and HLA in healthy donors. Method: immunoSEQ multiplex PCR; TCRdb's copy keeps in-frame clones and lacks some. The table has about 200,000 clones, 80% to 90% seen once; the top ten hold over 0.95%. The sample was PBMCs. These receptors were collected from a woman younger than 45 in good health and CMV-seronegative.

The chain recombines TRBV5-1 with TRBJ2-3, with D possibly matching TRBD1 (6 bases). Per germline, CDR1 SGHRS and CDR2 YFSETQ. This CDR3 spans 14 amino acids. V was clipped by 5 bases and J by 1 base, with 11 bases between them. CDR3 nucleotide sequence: TGCGCCAGCAGTCGGGACATCGGCACAGATACGCAGTATTTT. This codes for CASSRDIGTDTQYF.

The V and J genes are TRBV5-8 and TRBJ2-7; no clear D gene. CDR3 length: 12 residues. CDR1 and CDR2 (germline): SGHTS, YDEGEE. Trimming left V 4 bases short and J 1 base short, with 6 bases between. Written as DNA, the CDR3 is TGTGCCAGCAGCCCACTGTCCTACGAGCAGTACTTC. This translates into CASSPLSYEQYF.

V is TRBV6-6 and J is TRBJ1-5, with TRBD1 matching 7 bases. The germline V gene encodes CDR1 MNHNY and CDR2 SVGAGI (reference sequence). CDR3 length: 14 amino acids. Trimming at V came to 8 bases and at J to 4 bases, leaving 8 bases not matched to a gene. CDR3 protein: CASRGQQSNQPQHF. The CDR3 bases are TGTGCCAGCCGGGGACAGCAATCGAATCAGCCCCAGCATTTT.

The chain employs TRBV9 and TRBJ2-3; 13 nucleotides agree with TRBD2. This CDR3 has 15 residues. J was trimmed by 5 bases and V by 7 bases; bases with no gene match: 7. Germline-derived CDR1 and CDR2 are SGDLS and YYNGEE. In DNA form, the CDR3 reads TGTGCCAGCGCTCCGGGACTAGCGGGGTTAGATACGCAGTATTTT. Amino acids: CASAPGLAGLDTQYF.

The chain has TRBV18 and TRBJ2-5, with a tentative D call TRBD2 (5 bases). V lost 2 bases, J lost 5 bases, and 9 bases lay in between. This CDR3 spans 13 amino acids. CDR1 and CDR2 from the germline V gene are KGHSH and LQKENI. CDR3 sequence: CASSPNGMETQYF. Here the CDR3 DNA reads TGTGCCAGCTCACCAAACGGGATGGAGACCCAGTACTTC.

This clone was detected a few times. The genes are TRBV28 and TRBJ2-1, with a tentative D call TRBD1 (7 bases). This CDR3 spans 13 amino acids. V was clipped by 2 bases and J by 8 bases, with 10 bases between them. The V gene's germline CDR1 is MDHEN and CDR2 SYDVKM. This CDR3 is CASSLTGEDEQFF. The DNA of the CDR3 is TGTGCCAGCAGTTTAACAGGGGAGGATGAGCAGTTCTTC.

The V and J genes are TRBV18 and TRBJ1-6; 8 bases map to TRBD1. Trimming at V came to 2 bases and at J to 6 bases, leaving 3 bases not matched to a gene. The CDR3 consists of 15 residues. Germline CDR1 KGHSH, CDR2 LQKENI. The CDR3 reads CASSPRTGINSPLHF. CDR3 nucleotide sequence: TGTGCCAGCTCACCAAGGACAGGGATTAATTCACCCCTCCACTTT. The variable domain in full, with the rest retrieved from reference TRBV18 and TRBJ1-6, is NAGVMQNPRHLVRRRGQEARLRCSPMKGHSHVYWYRQLPEEGLKFMVYLQKENIIDESGMPKERFSAEFPKEGPSILRIQQVVRGDSAAYFCASSPRTGINSPLHFGNGTRLTVT.